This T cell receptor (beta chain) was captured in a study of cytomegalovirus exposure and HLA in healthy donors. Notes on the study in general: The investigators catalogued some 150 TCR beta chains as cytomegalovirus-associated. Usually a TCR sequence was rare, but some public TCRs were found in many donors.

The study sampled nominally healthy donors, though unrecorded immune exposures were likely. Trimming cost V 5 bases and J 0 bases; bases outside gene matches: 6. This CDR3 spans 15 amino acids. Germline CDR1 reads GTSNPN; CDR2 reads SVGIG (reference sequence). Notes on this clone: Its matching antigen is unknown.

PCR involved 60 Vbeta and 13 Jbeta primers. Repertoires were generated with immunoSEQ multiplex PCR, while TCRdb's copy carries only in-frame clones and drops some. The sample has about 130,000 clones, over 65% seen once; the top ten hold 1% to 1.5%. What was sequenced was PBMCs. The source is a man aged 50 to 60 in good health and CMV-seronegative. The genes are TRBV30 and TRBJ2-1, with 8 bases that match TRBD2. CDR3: CAWAGLGGSYNEQFF. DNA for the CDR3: TGTGCCTGGGCGGGACTAGGCGGCTCCTACAATGAGCAGTTCTTC.